The 14 T cell receptor beta chains listed next were all sequenced from one sample in a study of blood T cell repertoires in COVID-19. Profiling relied on immunoSEQ multiplex PCR, and the TCRdb table lists in-frame clones only, not all of them. The sample has more than 200,000 clones, over 70% seen once. The sample taken for sequencing was peripheral blood. The receptor source for this set is a woman aged 50 to 60 with acute or convalescent COVID-19.

The chain joins TRBV18 to TRBJ1-1; 8 positions match TRBD1. This CDR3 has 15 residues. Losses at the gene ends were 8 bases for V and 5 bases for J; bases not matched to a gene: 13. Per the germline V gene, CDR1 is KGHSH and CDR2 is LQKENI. For the CDR3, the DNA is TGTGCCAGCGCAACCGGGAGACAGGGGCAGACTGAAGCTTTCTTT. This translates into CASATGRQGQTEAFF.

The rearrangement joins TRBV5-5 to TRBJ2-7; 9 bases map to TRBD2. The CDR3 has 17 amino acids. Germline loops: CDR1 SGHKS, CDR2 YYEKEE (reference sequence). The trim removed 6 bases at V and 3 bases at J, leaving 16 bases unmatched. The CDR3 region is CASNPDGLAGTNYEQYF. The CDR3 coding sequence is TGTGCCAGCAACCCTGACGGGCTAGCGGGGACCAACTACGAGCAGTACTTC.

The chain couples TRBV19 to TRBJ1-3; 7 nucleotides agree with TRBD1. This CDR3 is 14 amino acids long. The junction had 7 bases not matched to a gene; V was cut back by 9 bases and J by 2 bases. Per the germline V gene, CDR1 is LNHDA and CDR2 is SQIVND (reference sequence). The CDR3 DNA sequence: TGTGCCAGCCAGACAGGGAACGCTGGAAACACCATATATTTT. As protein: CASQTGNAGNTIYF.

The chain couples TRBV7-3 to TRBJ2-3, with 10 bases identical to TRBD2. The CDR3 consists of 15 residues. Germline loops: CDR1 SGHTA, CDR2 FQGTGA. After removal of 2 bases from V and 1 base from J, the junction contained 0 bases not matched to a gene. The CDR3 coding sequence is TGTGCCAGCAGCTTAGGGACTAGCGGCACAGATACGCAGTATTTT. Translated: CASSLGTSGTDTQYF.

The chain is built from TRBV29-1 and TRBJ2-2; D not certain. The length of the CDR3 is 15 residues. V was cut by 0 bases and J by 6 bases, with 14 bases left in between. Germline values: CDR1 SQVTM, CDR2 ANQGSEA. The CDR3 here is CSVEDPVATSGELFF. The CDR3, as DNA: TGCAGCGTTGAAGATCCCGTCGCTACGTCCGGGGAGCTGTTTTTT.

The chain is built from TRBV19 and TRBJ1-5, with TRBD1 as a possible D gene (5 bases). The CDR3 sequence is 16 residues long. Trimming shortened V by 7 bases and J by 6 bases, and 22 bases separated the two germline ends. Germline CDR1 is LNHDA and CDR2 is SQIVND (reference sequence). The CDR3 loop is CASNNELGEGLQPQHF. In DNA, the CDR3 is TGTGCCAGTAATAACGAACTAGGGGAGGGTCTTCAGCCCCAGCATTTT. Based on the CDR3 plus reference TRBV19 and TRBJ1-5, the full variable domain is DGGITQSPKYLFRKEGQNVTLSCEQNLNHDAMYWYRQDPGQGLRLIYYSQIVNDFQKGDIAEGYSVSREKKESFPLTVTSAQKNPTAFYLCASNNELGEGLQPQHFGDGTRLSIL.

V gene TRBV5-1 combines with J gene TRBJ2-3, with D perhaps TRBD2 (6 bases). The germline V gene encodes CDR1 SGHRS and CDR2 YFSETQ. V lost 0 bases to trimming and J lost 0 bases, with 14 bases between them. This CDR3 spans 17 amino acids. The chain's CDR3 is CASSLGLGGASTDTQYF. The CDR3 DNA sequence: TGCGCCAGCAGCTTGGGACTAGGAGGGGCTAGCACAGATACGCAGTATTTT.

This chain links TRBV7-6 with TRBJ2-5, with D maybe TRBD2 (6 bases). Germline V gene data show CDR1 as SGHVS and CDR2 as FNYEAQ. CDR3 length equals 15 residues. Trimming left V 1 base short and J 5 bases short, with 14 bases between. The CDR3 spells CASSLDGSWEETQYF. Here the CDR3 DNA reads TGTGCCAGCAGCTTAGACGGGAGTTGGGAGGAGACCCAGTACTTC. Looking up the rest from reference TRBV7-6 and TRBJ2-5 gives the full variable domain: GAGVSQSPRYKVTKRGQDVALRCDPISGHVSLYWYRQALGQGPEFLTYFNYEAQQDKSGLPNDRFSAERPEGSISTLTIQRTEQRDSAMYRCASSLDGSWEETQYFGPGTRLLVL.

V is TRBV29-1 and J is TRBJ1-1; D not certain. V was clipped by 1 base and J by 7 bases, with 7 bases between them. Germline V gene data show CDR1 as SQVTM and CDR2 as ANQGSEA. The CDR3 extends over 11 amino acids. CDR3 protein: CSVEGSGEAFF. As DNA, the CDR3 is TGCAGCGTTGAAGGGTCCGGTGAAGCTTTCTTT.

The chain employs TRBV5-1 and TRBJ2-7; 14 bases fit TRBD2. CDR3 size: 16 residues. Germline-derived CDR1 and CDR2 are SGHRS and YFSETQ. V shed 5 bases, J shed 5 bases, and the junction held 9 bases outside the gene matches. The CDR3 bases are TGCGCCAGCAGGAAACCGGGACTAGCGGGAGCGCACGAGCAGTACTTC. Protein sequence: CASRKPGLAGAHEQYF. Variable domain in full (rest from reference TRBV5-1 and TRBJ2-7): KAGVTQTPRYLIKTRGQQVTLSCSPISGHRSVSWYQQTPGQGLQFLFEYFSETQRNKGNFPGRFSGRQFSNSRSEMNVSTLELGDSALYLCASRKPGLAGAHEQYFGPGTRLTVT.

This chain links TRBV5-5 with TRBJ2-7; D unclear. Germline loops: CDR1 SGHKS, CDR2 YYEKEE (reference sequence). The V and J ends lost 4 bases and 4 bases respectively, with 12 bases between them. The CDR3 has 13 amino acids. The CDR3 nucleotides read TGTGCCAGCAGCGATACAGATTATTACGAGCAGTACTTC. It encodes CASSDTDYYEQYF.

The chain combines TRBV3-1 (or the pseudogene TRBV3-2) with TRBJ2-5, with TRBD1 matching 10 bases. V trimming: 2 bases; J trimming: 3 bases; junction bases outside the gene matches: 18. This CDR3 comprises 20 residues. CDR1 is LGHDT and CDR2 is YNNKEL in the germline V gene (reference sequence). The CDR3 here is CASSQFVSSDRGRREETQYF. CDR3 nucleotide sequence: TGTGCCAGCAGCCAATTTGTGAGCTCTGACAGGGGGCGAAGAGAAGAGACCCAGTACTTC.

V gene TRBV5-5 combines with J gene TRBJ2-2; 7 nucleotides align to TRBD2. The V gene's germline CDR1 is SGHKS and CDR2 YYEKEE (reference sequence). Trimming removed 0 bases from V and 3 bases from J; junction bases left unmatched: 5. The CDR3 has 16 residues. CDR3 DNA: TGTGCCAGCAGCTTGGTGGCGGGAGTCGACACCGGGGAGCTGTTTTTT. Encoded protein: CASSLVAGVDTGELFF.

This clone was seen a single time. The chain uses TRBV6-5 and TRBJ1-5; D gene unclear. Germline V gene sequence: CDR1 MNHEY, CDR2 SVGAGI. The CDR3 is 12 residues long. V lost 5 bases, J lost 9 bases, and 11 bases lay in between. This chain's CDR3 is CASSPDYRPQHF. The CDR3 nucleotides read TGTGCCAGCAGTCCCGACTATCGGCCCCAGCATTTT.